These 28 T cell receptor beta chains share one sample of origin, sequenced in a study of cytomegalovirus exposure and HLA in healthy donors. PCR used 60 Vbeta primers and 13 Jbeta primers. Here immunoSEQ multiplex PCR was the method, and the copy in TCRdb shows in-frame clones only, minus some. The sample has approximately 110,000 clones. Sequencing was performed on PBMCs. The receptor source for this set is a man aged 35-49 years in good health and CMV-seronegative.

The rearrangement links TRBV11-3 to TRBJ2-7; D uncertain. Germline V gene sequence: CDR1 SGHNT, CDR2 YENEEA. Trimming pared 5 bases from V and 7 bases from J, leaving 18 bases between. The CDR3 covers 14 residues. In nucleotides, the CDR3 is TGTGCCAGCAGCCCTTCGGTGGGCCGATCTGAGCAGTACTTC. It is translated as CASSPSVGRSEQYF.

CDR3 protein: CASSRTGEVYGYTF. CDR3 nucleotide sequence: TGCGCCAGCAGCCGAACCGGGGAGGTCTATGGCTACACCTTC. The rearrangement uses TRBV5-1 and TRBJ1-2, with D hard to call. V lost 4 bases, J lost 4 bases, and 14 bases lay in between. CDR1 and CDR2 from the germline V gene are SGHRS and YFSETQ. The CDR3 has 14 residues.

V gene TRBV7-8 combines with J gene TRBJ2-3, with D tentatively TRBD2 (5 bases). CDR3 length: 16 amino acids. Trimming took 2 bases from V and 3 from J, leaving 15 bases between them. The V gene's germline CDR1 is SGHVS and CDR2 FQNEAQ. The CDR3 nucleotides are TGTGCCAGCAGCTTATTGTGGGAGATGGGGACAGATACGCAGTATTTT. This gives the protein CASSLLWEMGTDTQYF.

As DNA, the CDR3 is TGTGCCAGCAGCTGCCGAGGGAACACTGAAGCTTTCTTT. The encoded protein is CASSCRGNTEAFF. The V gene is TRBV12-1, the J gene TRBJ1-1. TRBV12-1 is described as a pseudogene. This CDR3 comprises 13 residues.

This sequence joins TRBV5-6 and TRBJ1-4; 10 bases agree with TRBD1. Trimming removed 4 bases from V and 8 bases from J; junction bases left unmatched: 5. The CDR3 loop spans 14 amino acids. Germline V gene lookup returns CDR1 SGHDT and CDR2 YYEEEE. CDR3 residues: CASSLTGGVEKLFF. In nucleotides, the CDR3 is TGTGCCAGCAGCCTGACAGGGGGCGTAGAAAAACTGTTTTTT.

The chain links TRBV7-9 to TRBJ1-5, with TRBD1 matching 9 bases. Germline V gene lookup returns CDR1 SEHNR and CDR2 FQNEAQ (reference sequence). The ends lost 3 bases at V and 12 bases at J; junction bases unmatched: 3. The CDR3 spans 12 residues. CDR3 sequence: CASSLGQGGQHF. The CDR3 DNA reads TGTGCCAGCAGCTTGGGACAGGGCGGCCAGCATTTT. Filled out from reference TRBV7-9 and TRBJ1-5, the complete variable domain reads DTGVSQNPRHKITKRGQNVTFRCDPISEHNRLYWYRQTLGQGPEFLTYFQNEAQLEKSRLLSDRFSAERPKGSFSTLEIQRTEQGDSAMYLCASSLGQGGQHFGDGTRLSIL.

The chain is built from TRBV4-2 and TRBJ2-7, with TRBD2 matching over 10 bases. V trimming: 1 base; J trimming: 6 bases; junction bases outside the gene matches: 9. Per the germline V gene, CDR1 is LGHNA and CDR2 is YNFKEQ. The CDR3 is made up of 16 amino acids. The DNA of the CDR3 is TGTGCCAGCAGCCAAGGGGCTAGCGGGAGACGAGGCGAGCAGTACTTC. As protein: CASSQGASGRRGEQYF.

The genes are TRBV9 and TRBJ2-3; 7 positions agree with TRBD1. The CDR3 length is 14 residues. The germline CDR1 and CDR2 sequences are SGDLS and YYNGEE. With V trimmed by 4 bases and J by 1 base, 3 bases remained unmatched. CDR3 DNA sequence: TGTGCCAGCAGCCCCGGACAGGGCACAGATACGCAGTATTTT. Translated, it gives CASSPGQGTDTQYF. Looking up the rest from reference TRBV9 and TRBJ2-3 gives the full variable domain: DSGVTQTPKHLITATGQRVTLRCSPRSGDLSVYWYQQSLDQGLQFLIQYYNGEERAKGNILERFSAQQFPDLHSELNLSSLELGDSALYFCASSPGQGTDTQYFGPGTRLTVL.

The gene calls are TRBV7-2 and TRBJ2-1; 7 bases are shared with TRBD1. This CDR3 region has 15 residues. V shed 6 bases and J 4 bases; nucleotides not matched to a gene: 9. The germline CDR1 and CDR2 sequences are SGHTA and FQGNSA. CDR3 region: CASSSFGTEYNEQFF. The DNA for the CDR3 is TGTGCCAGCAGTTCATTCGGGACAGAATACAATGAGCAGTTCTTC.

J is TRBJ2-3 and V is TRBV6-1; 10 bases are shared with TRBD2. Unmatched junction bases numbered 6, after V lost 3 bases and J lost 9 bases. Germline V CDR1 and CDR2: MNHNS, SASEGT. The CDR3 loop spans 14 amino acids. The chain's CDR3 is CASSEVAGGITQYF. Here the CDR3 DNA reads TGTGCCAGCAGTGAGGTAGCGGGGGGTATAACGCAGTATTTT.

The chain uses TRBV7-2 and TRBJ1-2; D may be TRBD1 (6 bases). Germline V gives CDR1 SGHTA, CDR2 FQGNSA. The CDR3 runs 14 residues. Between the trimmed V and J ends, which lost 2 bases and 8 bases, there was a span of 15 bases. The CDR3 is CASSLMAGAGGYTF. CDR3 bases: TGTGCCAGCAGCTTAATGGCGGGGGCTGGAGGCTACACCTTC.

V usage is TRBV10-1 and J usage is TRBJ2-1; 8 bases fit TRBD1. Germline V gene data show CDR1 as WNHNN and CDR2 as SYGVQD (reference sequence). CDR3 size: 13 residues. The V gene end was trimmed by 5 bases and the J gene end by 6 bases; junction bases not matched to a gene: 3. The CDR3 DNA reads TGCGCCAGCAGTTTAGGACAGGGCAATGAGCAGTTCTTC. Its protein is CASSLGQGNEQFF.

The rearrangement joins TRBV27 to TRBJ2-3, with TRBD2 as a possible D gene (5 bases). The germline V gene has CDR1 MNHEY and CDR2 SMNVEV (reference sequence). CDR3 length equals 15 residues. Trimming shortened V by 7 bases and J by 0 bases, and 14 bases separated the two germline ends. The CDR3 DNA follows: TGTGCCAGCACCTACGGAGGAGCCAGCACAGATACGCAGTATTTT. Its translation is CASTYGGASTDTQYF.

The J gene is TRBJ2-3, the V gene TRBV11-3; D not resolved. The CDR3 is made up of 13 amino acids. V dropped 2 bases and J dropped 3 bases, with 6 bases sitting between them. Germline V gives CDR1 SGHNT, CDR2 YENEEA. Here the CDR3 reads CASSLLVTDTQYF. The CDR3 DNA sequence: TGTGCCAGCAGCTTATTAGTGACAGATACGCAGTATTTT.

J is TRBJ2-5 and V is TRBV30; D ambiguous. The end of the DNA fits TRBJ2-7 better, so the J call may be wrong. Germline V gene sequence: CDR1 GTSNPN, CDR2 SVGIG (reference sequence). The CDR3 has 11 amino acids. The chain's CDR3 is CAWSFGGEQYF. CDR3 nucleotides: TGTGCCTGGAGTTTCGGCGGCGAGCAGTACTTC.

V usage is TRBV11-3 and J usage is TRBJ2-7; 8 positions match TRBD1. The ends lost 5 bases at V and 1 base at J; junction bases unmatched: 10. Germline CDR1 and CDR2: SGHNT and YENEEA. The CDR3 has 16 residues. In nucleotides, the CDR3 is TGTGCCAGCAGCCCCAGGACAGGGAAAAAATCCTACGAGCAGTACTTC. Its protein product is CASSPRTGKKSYEQYF.

CDR3 nucleotides: TGTGCCATCAGTGAGGGAACACGGGGGGACACTGAAGCTTTCTTT. Amino acids: CAISEGTRGDTEAFF. The chain has TRBV10-3 and TRBJ1-1, with D tentatively TRBD1 (5 bases). The germline gives CDR1 ENHRY, CDR2 SYGVKD. Between the trimmed V and J ends, which lost 2 bases and 3 bases, there was a span of 13 bases. This CDR3 comprises 15 residues.

The V gene is TRBV7-9, the J gene TRBJ2-3, with a tentative D call TRBD2 (6 bases). The CDR3 consists of 16 residues. Germline CDR1 SEHNR, CDR2 FQNEAQ (reference sequence). Deletions cut 2 bases from V and 6 bases from J, with 18 bases between. The CDR3 reads CASSLQGGDPRDTQYF. The CDR3 DNA is TGTGCCAGCAGCTTACAGGGCGGGGATCCAAGGGATACGCAGTATTTT. The full variable domain, in which reference TRBV7-9 and TRBJ2-3 provide the parts outside the CDR3, is DTGVSQNPRHKITKRGQNVTFRCDPISEHNRLYWYRQTLGQGPEFLTYFQNEAQLEKSRLLSDRFSAERPKGSFSTLEIQRTEQGDSAMYLCASSLQGGDPRDTQYFGPGTRLTVL.

As DNA, the CDR3 is TGTGCCAGCGTACCAACAGGGGGACGCACTGAAGCTTTCTTT. Amino acids: CASVPTGGRTEAFF. The chain couples TRBV25-1 to TRBJ1-1; TRBD1 agrees at 8 bases. Trimming took 8 bases from V and 4 from J; bases not matched to a gene: 9. CDR1 and CDR2 from the germline V gene are MGHDK and SYGVNS. The CDR3 covers 14 residues.

CDR3 amino acids: CASSPRFMSPGQGYGYTF. DNA of the CDR3: TGTGCCAGCAGCCCCCGATTCATGTCACCGGGACAGGGATATGGCTACACCTTC. The chain uses TRBV7-2 and TRBJ1-2; 9 nucleotides agree with TRBD1. Germline V CDR1 and CDR2: SGHTA, FQGNSA. V dropped 5 bases and J dropped 5; count of bases not matched to a gene: 18. The CDR3 extends over 18 amino acids.

J is TRBJ2-7 and V is TRBV6-6; 7 bases fit TRBD2. This CDR3 comprises 14 residues. CDR1 is MNHNY, CDR2 SVGAGI, per germline (reference sequence). V gave up 7 bases and J gave up 3 bases; unmatched junction bases: 9. As DNA, the CDR3 is TGTGCCAGCACCTGGGAGGGGAGGGGCTACGAGCAGTACTTC. It translates to CASTWEGRGYEQYF.

The chain carries TRBV5-1 and TRBJ1-2, with unresolved D. CDR3 size: 13 residues. V gave up 0 bases and J gave up 3 bases, with 6 bases separating them. Germline V gene data show CDR1 as SGHRS and CDR2 as YFSETQ. CDR3 in amino acids: CASSLVADYGYTF. The CDR3 region has the DNA TGCGCCAGCAGCTTGGTAGCAGACTATGGCTACACCTTC.

This rearrangement joins TRBV7-2 to TRBJ1-1; D not resolved. The V and J ends lost 4 bases and 1 base respectively, with 10 bases between them. This CDR3 is built from 14 residues. Germline V gene lookup returns CDR1 SGHTA and CDR2 FQGNSA. The CDR3 DNA reads TGTGCCAGCAGCTCACCTACAGAGAACACTGAAGCTTTCTTT. Its protein is CASSSPTENTEAFF.

The chain has TRBV14 and TRBJ1-3; no clear D. Germline V CDR1 and CDR2: SGHDN, FVKESK. Trimming pared 1 base from V and 4 bases from J, leaving 17 bases between. The CDR3 is made up of 17 amino acids. CDR3 in amino acids: CASSQGRLKDSGNTIYF. CDR3 coding DNA: TGTGCCAGCAGCCAAGGGAGGTTGAAGGACTCGGGAAACACCATATATTTT.

The chain carries TRBV5-4 and TRBJ2-5, with TRBD2 matching over 10 bases. This CDR3 region has 16 residues. CDR1 and CDR2 from the germline V gene are SGHNT and YYREEE (reference sequence). The ends lost 0 bases at V and 2 bases at J; junction bases unmatched: 4. CDR3 in DNA: TGTGCCAGCAGCTTGGGGACTAGCGGAGGACAAGAGACCCAGTACTTC. This sequence encodes CASSLGTSGGQETQYF.

The chain recombines TRBV7-9 with TRBJ1-1, with 10 bases fitting TRBD1. The CDR3 consists of 16 residues. Germline assignment: CDR1 SEHNR and CDR2 FQNEAQ (reference sequence). With V trimmed by 5 bases and J by 4 bases, 10 bases remained unmatched. CDR3 residues: CASSVRQGALSTEAFF. The DNA of the CDR3 is TGTGCCAGCAGCGTGCGACAGGGGGCTTTGAGCACTGAAGCTTTCTTT.

The chain recombines TRBV29-1 with TRBJ2-7; D is unresolved. V lost 4 bases and J lost 1, with 14 bases in between. The CDR3 is 14 amino acids. Germline V gene data show CDR1 as SQVTM and CDR2 as ANQGSEA. This CDR3 reads CSVAGGLISYEQYF. CDR3 nucleotides: TGCAGCGTTGCTGGCGGCCTTATATCCTACGAGCAGTACTTC.

This chain connects TRBV28 to TRBJ1-3; D perhaps matches TRBD1 (6 bases). The CDR3 covers 15 residues. Per germline, CDR1 MDHEN and CDR2 SYDVKM. The V gene lost 7 bases and the J gene lost 0 bases, with 13 bases spanning the gap. CDR3 nucleotides: TGTGCCAGCACCCGTGGGGACAACTCTGGAAACACCATATATTTT. Translated, it gives CASTRGDNSGNTIYF. Looking up the rest from reference TRBV28 and TRBJ1-3 gives the full variable domain: DVKVTQSSRYLVKRTGEKVFLECVQDMDHENMFWYRQDPGLGLRLIYFSYDVKMKEKGDIPEGYSVSREKKERFSLILESASTNQTSMYLCASTRGDNSGNTIYFGEGSWLTVV.